A selection of T cell receptor beta chains follows, all from one sample in a study of T cell responses to AZD1222 COVID-19 vaccine. The table came from immunoSEQ multiplex PCR; TCRdb's copy has only in-frame clones and leaves some out. The sample gives around 180,000 clones, 92% of which show up once; about 9.4% is in the top ten. Specimen: peripheral blood, collected on day 0 of AZD1222 vaccination. Every receptor here comes from an adult in good health. Each CDR3 is given with its conserved first and last residue. D genes are given only for firm matches. Some rows mark clone size as missing; the rest say once, few, many or name a class of expanded clone.

>-|TRBV4-3|-|TRBJ1-5
CASSQHLSRLSSNQPQHF
TGCGCCAGCAGCCAACACCTCTCCAGACTGAGTAGCAATCAGCCCCAGCATTTT
>-|TRBV4-2|-|TRBJ1-2
CASSQDLDSRPYGYTF
TGTGCCAGCAGCCAAGATCTTGACAGCAGACCCTATGGCTACACCTTC
>-|TRBV19|-|TRBJ2-7
CASSIAGGSYEQYF
TGTGCCAGTAGTATAGCGGGTGGGTCCTACGAGCAGTACTTC
>-|TRBV2|-|TRBJ2-5
CASSARPETQYF
TGTGCCAGCAGTGCCCGACCGGAGACCCAGTACTTC
>TRBD1|TRBV14|-|TRBJ1-2
CASSQDTGTVGYTF
TGTGCCAGCAGCCAAGATACCGGGACAGTTGGCTACACCTTC
>-|TRBV6-2/TRBV6-3|-|TRBJ1-5
CASSYLRSNQPQHF
TGTGCCAGCAGTTACTTGCGAAGCAATCAGCCCCAGCATTTT
>-|TRBV27|-|TRBJ2-2
CASSKPTGVDTGELFF
TGTGCCAGCAGTAAACCGACGGGGGTTGACACCGGGGAGCTGTTTTTT
>-|TRBV18|-|TRBJ2-5
CASSPGRQETQYF
TGTGCCAGCTCACCAGGGCGGCAAGAGACCCAGTACTTC
>-|TRBV5-4|once|TRBJ1-2
CASSSPWGEDGYTF
TGTGCCAGCAGCTCACCGTGGGGGGAGGATGGCTACACCTTC
>-|TRBV3-1/TRBV3-2|-|TRBJ1-3
CASSQVASGNTIYF
TGTGCCAGCAGCCAAGTAGCCTCTGGAAACACCATATATTTT
>-|TRBV4-1|-|TRBJ2-6
CASSEIKGQSSGANVLTF
TGCGCCAGCAGCGAAATAAAAGGACAGTCCTCTGGGGCCAACGTCCTGACTTTC
>-|TRBV6-5|-|TRBJ2-1
CASSWYRYYNEQFF
TGTGCCAGCAGTTGGTACAGGTACTACAATGAGCAGTTCTTC